A single sample is the source of the 31 T cell receptor beta chains below, sequenced in a study of T cell changes during pregnancy in multiple sclerosis. TCRdb's copy holds only in-frame clones and misses some; the assay was immunoSEQ multiplex PCR. The profile covers about 110,000 clones, with 85% to 95% appearing a single time and around 1.5% taken by the ten largest. The sequences come from peripheral blood, collected after pregnancy. The source of these receptors is a female donor with multiple sclerosis, enrolled in a pregnancy study.

The chain employs TRBV14 and TRBJ2-5; 8 bases are a match to TRBD1. The CDR3 sequence is 14 residues long. Germline V gives CDR1 SGHDN, CDR2 FVKESK. V shed 1 base, J shed 7 bases, and the junction held 5 bases outside the gene matches. CDR3 amino acids: CASSQGGQGRTQYF. CDR3 sequence (DNA): TGTGCCAGCAGCCAAGGTGGACAGGGAAGGACCCAGTACTTC.

The rearrangement joins TRBV5-1 to TRBJ2-7; TRBD2 aligns across 7 bases. This CDR3 contains 14 residues. From germline, CDR1 is SGHRS and CDR2 YFSETQ. Trimming cost V 4 bases and J 4 bases; bases outside gene matches: 8. The CDR3 DNA is TGCGCCAGCAGCAACCCTAGCGGAAATTACGAGCAGTACTTC. It is translated as CASSNPSGNYEQYF.

This chain joins TRBV29-1 and TRBJ2-3; D is unresolved. V dropped 3 bases and J dropped 7 bases, with 5 bases sitting between them. The CDR3 runs to 10 residues. Germline CDR1 reads SQVTM; CDR2 reads ANQGSEA. The CDR3 DNA reads TGCAGCGTTGAGGGCCATACGCAGTATTTT. It codes for CSVEGHTQYF.

The chain combines TRBV18 with TRBJ2-1; 8 nucleotides align to TRBD2. The CDR3 totals 13 residues. Germline V lookup: CDR1 KGHSH, CDR2 LQKENI. V was pared by 6 bases and J by 5 bases, with 3 bases of the junction left unmatched. CDR3 DNA sequence: TGTGCCAGCTCCACGGGGGGGGACAATGAGCAGTTCTTC. Its translation is CASSTGGDNEQFF.

The V and J genes are TRBV5-8 and TRBJ1-6; the D gene is possibly TRBD1 (6 bases). V lost 0 bases to trimming and J lost 6 bases, with 10 bases between them. The CDR3 runs 15 residues. In germline, CDR1 is SGHTS, CDR2 YDEGEE. The CDR3 bases are TGTGCCAGCAGCTTGGTGAGGGGGTCTAATTCACCCCTCCACTTT. This encodes CASSLVRGSNSPLHF.

V usage is TRBV18 and J usage is TRBJ2-5, with D possibly matching TRBD1 (6 bases). Trimming stripped 5 bases from V and 5 bases from J, with 21 bases between. Germline lookup yields CDR1 KGHSH and CDR2 LQKENI. The CDR3 sequence is 16 residues long. The CDR3 protein is CASSGSSVGGLETQYF. DNA of the CDR3: TGTGCCAGCTCAGGTTCGTCTGTTGGGGGCTTGGAGACCCAGTACTTC.

This clone was counted only a few times. The rearrangement links TRBV5-4 to TRBJ1-1; D is perhaps TRBD1 (5 bases). Trimming pared 0 bases from V and 4 bases from J, leaving 10 bases between. Germline-derived CDR1 and CDR2 are SGHNT and YYREEE (reference sequence). The CDR3 runs 14 residues. DNA of the CDR3: TGTGCCAGCAGCTTGGGGATAGGGGCCACTGAAGCTTTCTTT. Its protein product is CASSLGIGATEAFF.

This clone was detected only once. The chain employs TRBV10-2 and TRBJ1-3; no clear D gene. CDR3 length: 14 residues. V was clipped by 2 bases and J by 2 bases, with 7 bases between them. CDR1 WSHSY and CDR2 SAAADI come from the germline V gene. Here the CDR3 DNA reads TGCGCCAGCAGTGAGGGGCAGACTGGAAACACCATATATTTT. Its translation is CASSEGQTGNTIYF.

The gene calls are TRBV30 and TRBJ1-2; weak D call: TRBD1 (5 bases). Trimming removed 2 bases at V and 8 bases at J, with 21 bases between. This CDR3 region has 15 residues. In germline, CDR1 is GTSNPN, CDR2 SVGIG (reference sequence). CDR3 amino acids: CAWSPAGGTLFGYTF. In DNA form, the CDR3 reads TGTGCCTGGAGTCCCGCGGGCGGGACTCTTTTCGGCTACACCTTC. The full variable domain, in which reference TRBV30 and TRBJ1-2 provide the parts outside the CDR3, is SQTIHQWPATLVQPVGSPLSLECTVEGTSNPNLYWYRQAAGRGLQLLFYSVGIGQISSEVPQNLSASRPQDRQFILSSKKLLLSDSGFYLCAWSPAGGTLFGYTFGSGTRLTVV.

The V gene is TRBV7-7, the J gene TRBJ2-5; 8 bases agree with TRBD1. The CDR3 covers 14 residues. Looked up from germline, CDR1 is SSHAT and CDR2 is FNYEAQ (reference sequence). V lost 4 bases, J lost 5 bases, and 6 bases stayed unmatched. The DNA for the CDR3 is TGTGCCAGCAGCTCGACAGGGGCCCGGGAGACCCAGTACTTC. It specifies CASSSTGARETQYF.

J is TRBJ1-5 and V is TRBV18; a possible D gene is TRBD1 (5 bases). Germline CDR1 KGHSH, CDR2 LQKENI. There are 15 residues in the CDR3. The ends were cut back, 0 bases at V and 5 bases at J, with 11 bases in the middle. The CDR3, as DNA: TGTGCCAGCTCACCACCAGCTGGGGACTATCAGCCCCAGCATTTT. Translating it yields CASSPPAGDYQPQHF.

CDR3 in DNA: TGTGCCACCCGCGAAGGGACTAGCGGTTTCGAGCAGTTCTTC. Its protein product is CATREGTSGFEQFF. The rearrangement joins TRBV2 to TRBJ2-1, with 11 bases matching TRBD2. The CDR3 runs to 14 residues. The V gene's germline CDR1 is SNHLY and CDR2 FYNNEI. V dropped 10 bases and J dropped 10; count of bases not matched to a gene: 12.

The gene calls are TRBV7-9 and TRBJ1-2; 7 bases align to TRBD1. With 3 bases clipped from V and 6 bases from J, the junction kept 4 bases outside the gene matches. The CDR3 is 13 residues long. Germline V lookup: CDR1 SEHNR, CDR2 FQNEAQ (reference sequence). CDR3: CASSLTGKDGYTF. As DNA, the CDR3 is TGTGCCAGCAGCTTGACAGGGAAAGATGGCTACACCTTC.

The rearrangement links TRBV18 to TRBJ1-1; tentative D call: TRBD1 (6 bases). Germline V gene sequence: CDR1 KGHSH, CDR2 LQKENI. CDR3 size: 17 residues. V lost 3 bases and J lost 1, with 18 bases in between. Here the CDR3 reads CASSPFGTRGANTEAFF. DNA for the CDR3: TGTGCCAGCTCACCTTTTGGAACCAGGGGAGCGAACACTGAAGCTTTCTTT.

The gene calls are TRBV9 and TRBJ1-5; TRBD1 agrees at 8 bases. This CDR3 is 14 amino acids long. Germline trimming cut 3 bases from V and 2 bases from J; bases unmatched to any gene: 1. Germline CDR1 SGDLS, CDR2 YYNGEE. The CDR3 loop reads CASSEQGGNQPQHF. CDR3 in DNA: TGTGCCAGCAGCGAACAGGGGGGCAATCAGCCCCAGCATTTT.

The gene calls are TRBV18 and TRBJ2-5; 7 bases match TRBD2. The ends lost 2 bases at V and 2 bases at J; junction bases unmatched: 5. This CDR3 is built from 15 residues. Per germline, CDR1 KGHSH and CDR2 LQKENI. CDR3 amino acids: CASSPRGLNQETQYF. The CDR3 DNA sequence: TGTGCCAGCTCACCAAGGGGACTAAATCAAGAGACCCAGTACTTC. Complete variable domain (other parts from reference TRBV18 and TRBJ2-5): NAGVMQNPRHLVRRRGQEARLRCSPMKGHSHVYWYRQLPEEGLKFMVYLQKENIIDESGMPKERFSAEFPKEGPSILRIQQVVRGDSAAYFCASSPRGLNQETQYFGPGTRLLVL.

This chain's CDR3 is CASSPSGGSTYEQYF. The CDR3 nucleotides are TGCGCCAGCAGCCCCTCAGGGGGTTCAACCTACGAGCAGTACTTC. V gene TRBV5-1 combines with J gene TRBJ2-7; 7 bases align to TRBD1. Germline CDR1 SGHRS, CDR2 YFSETQ. The trim removed 4 bases at V and 2 bases at J, leaving 9 bases unmatched. The CDR3 sequence is 15 residues long.

This sequence joins TRBV27 and TRBJ2-1; TRBD1 is a possible D gene (6 bases). The CDR3 has 13 residues. Germline CDR1 MNHEY, CDR2 SMNVEV (reference sequence). V was cut by 8 bases and J by 4 bases, with 12 bases left in between. CDR3 loop: CASQGPVYNEQFF. Here the CDR3 DNA reads TGTGCCAGCCAGGGGCCCGTTTACAATGAGCAGTTCTTC.

The chain links TRBV5-6 to TRBJ2-7, with D possibly matching TRBD2 (5 bases). Per the germline V gene, CDR1 is SGHDT and CDR2 is YYEEEE. Between the trimmed V and J ends, which lost 3 bases and 6 bases, there was a span of 16 bases. CDR3 size: 14 residues. The CDR3, as DNA: TGTGCCAGCAGCTACTTTAGCGATAACCCCGAGCAGTACTTC. It encodes CASSYFSDNPEQYF.

V and J are TRBV4-1 and TRBJ2-5, with 12 bases that match TRBD2. Germline assignment: CDR1 MGHRA and CDR2 YSYEKL. This CDR3 has 18 amino acids. V trimming: 0 bases; J trimming: 0 bases; junction bases outside the gene matches: 5. DNA for the CDR3: TGCGCCAGCAGCCAAGATGGGCTAGCGGGGGGGTACCAAGAGACCCAGTACTTC. As protein: CASSQDGLAGGYQETQYF.

The chain has TRBV5-5 and TRBJ1-6, with D maybe TRBD1 (6 bases). Trimming cost V 6 bases and J 10 bases, with 14 bases left between them. Germline CDR1 reads SGHKS; CDR2 reads YYEKEE (reference sequence). The CDR3 totals 13 residues. Written as DNA, the CDR3 is TGTGCCAGCACCTCAGGGGTGACATCACCCCTCCACTTT. It is translated as CASTSGVTSPLHF.

This clone was seen once. The chain has TRBV5-1 and TRBJ2-3; 9 bases are shared with TRBD1. V shed 3 bases, J shed 6 bases, and the junction held 5 bases outside the gene matches. This CDR3 spans 14 amino acids. In germline, CDR1 is SGHRS, CDR2 YFSETQ. As DNA, the CDR3 is TGCGCCAGCAGCTCTTTGACAGGGGGGGATACGCAGTATTTT. Translating gives CASSSLTGGDTQYF.

The CDR3 spells CASSLEQNHEKLFF. The DNA of the CDR3 is TGTGCCAGCAGCTTGGAACAGAACCATGAAAAACTGTTTTTT. The chain recombines TRBV5-4 with TRBJ1-4; D gene unclear. This CDR3 contains 14 residues. The germline V gene encodes CDR1 SGHNT and CDR2 YYREEE (reference sequence). V dropped 0 bases and J dropped 6 bases, with 9 bases sitting between them.

The chain employs TRBV4-2 and TRBJ1-5, with D tentatively TRBD1 (5 bases). CDR1 and CDR2 from the germline V gene are LGHNA and YNFKEQ. CDR3 size: 15 residues. V lost 0 bases and J 1 base, leaving 7 bases between the germline ends. The CDR3 here is CASSQDRGSNQPQHF. The CDR3 nucleotides read TGTGCCAGCAGCCAAGATCGGGGGAGCAATCAGCCCCAGCATTTT.

This clone was seen a single time. The rearrangement joins TRBV19 to TRBJ2-1; D unresolved. CDR1 LNHDA and CDR2 SQIVND come from the germline V gene (reference sequence). The ends were cut back, 4 bases at V and 0 bases at J, with 16 bases in the middle. The CDR3 runs 17 residues. Here the CDR3 DNA reads TGTGCCAGTAGTACTAAACTCAGCGTGAGCTCCTACAATGAGCAGTTCTTC. Protein sequence: CASSTKLSVSSYNEQFF.

The CDR3 loop is CASSIVASEQFF. CDR3 bases: TGTGCCAGTAGTATAGTGGCAAGTGAGCAGTTCTTC. The rearrangement joins TRBV19 to TRBJ2-1; D is unresolved. The CDR3 loop spans 12 amino acids. The germline V gene encodes CDR1 LNHDA and CDR2 SQIVND (reference sequence). Trimming cost V 1 base and J 9 bases, with 7 bases left between them.

V and J are TRBV5-6 and TRBJ2-1; maybe TRBD1 (6 bases). V was pared by 0 bases and J by 2 bases, with 9 bases between. The CDR3 consists of 15 residues. Germline V gene data show CDR1 as SGHDT and CDR2 as YYEEEE. The CDR3 region has the DNA TGTGCCAGCAGCTTGGGAGGGGGACCCTACAATGAGCAGTTCTTC. It translates to CASSLGGGPYNEQFF.

The chain uses TRBV6-5 and TRBJ1-1; D uncertain. The CDR3 sequence is 16 residues long. The germline CDR1 and CDR2 sequences are MNHEY and SVGAGI. V was shortened by 0 bases and J by 1 base, with 12 bases between the two germline ends. The CDR3 region is CASSYSIPGRNTEAFF. CDR3 in DNA: TGTGCCAGCAGTTACTCGATTCCCGGGAGGAACACTGAAGCTTTCTTT.

This sequence joins TRBV9 and TRBJ2-5; maybe TRBD2 (6 bases). With 0 bases removed from V and 5 bases from J, the gap between germline ends came to 14 bases. The germline gives CDR1 SGDLS, CDR2 YYNGEE. This CDR3 is 15 amino acids long. The CDR3 nucleotides are TGTGCCAGCAGCGTAGATAGCCGACTAGGTGAGACCCAGTACTTC. It yields the protein CASSVDSRLGETQYF.

The V and J genes are TRBV27 and TRBJ1-2; D unresolved. The CDR3 sequence is 12 residues long. V lost 3 bases and J lost 7, with 9 bases in between. Germline CDR1 and CDR2: MNHEY and SMNVEV (reference sequence). The CDR3 DNA follows: TGTGCCAGCAGTTTCTTGGGAGGTGGCTACACCTTC. Translating it yields CASSFLGGGYTF.

This sequence joins TRBV6-1 and TRBJ1-2, with 8 nucleotides matching TRBD1. The V gene's germline CDR1 is MNHNS and CDR2 SASEGT. CDR3 length: 15 amino acids. With V trimmed by 6 bases and J by 4 bases, 10 bases remained unmatched. The DNA of the CDR3 is TGTGCCAGCAGGACGACAGGGGCCCCAAGCTATGGCTACACCTTC. Its translation: CASRTTGAPSYGYTF.